The text below deals with one TCR beta chain. The antigen is not known. Losses at the gene ends were 6 bases for V and 8 bases for J; bases not matched to a gene: 13. The germline V gene encodes CDR1 MDHEN and CDR2 SYDVKM. The CDR3 has 15 amino acids. The data originate from a study of beta chain features in type 1 diabetes. Findings and caveats of the study: Amplification by PCR could prefer shorter templates, with the same effect in patients and controls. Across all four CD4+ subsets, people with type 1 diabetes showed modestly shorter TCRB CDR3s. Compared with healthy donors, patients appeared to share more similar naive, central memory and regulatory TCRB repertoires.

Investigators reverse transcribed all isolated RNA, so they sequenced expressed TCRB transcripts. Clones were read by immunoSEQ multiplex PCR, and TCRdb kept only the in-frame ones, dropping some. The data show around 260,000 clones, 20% seen once. The TCR was taken from a woman in her thirties or forties with type 1 diabetes. The chain carries TRBV28 and TRBJ2-1; 7 bases fit TRBD2. Sequenced material: naive CD4+ T cells from blood. The CDR3 region has the DNA TGTGCCAGCAGGACTACTAGCGAGGGAGGGGATGAGCAGTTCTTC. Translation gives CASRTTSEGGDEQFF.